This TCR beta chain was observed in a study of shared clonotypes between healthy human individuals (dated by TCRdb to the early 2020s). Regarding the research as a whole: A few men and a couple of women, aged 18 to 49 years, made up the cohort. For each donor, three plates each were used for CD4 naive and CD4 memory, two plates were used for CD8 naive, and one plate was used for CD8 memory. To estimate repertoire size and how much clonotypes are shared between individuals, the study performed deep sequencing of blood TCR repertoires from a handful of healthy adults. To increase sequencing depth and limit assay-specific biases, TCR repertoire library preparation and sequencing were carried out by different laboratories using diverse techniques. Per donor, leukapheresis produced somewhere between about 0.94 and 9 billion PBMCs.

For this clone: Its antigen remains undetermined. Qualities for individual bases were not recorded, and no much larger clone is one base off.

For this chain, trimming is 8 bases at the V end and 0 bases at the J end, and the number of junction bases without a gene match is 12. Per the germline V gene, SGHVS is the CDR1 and FNYEAQ is the CDR2. Reading from cysteine to phenylalanine, the CDR3 counts 17 amino acids. Only the CDR3 DNA is retained, 51 bases long and in frame from the first base. Using the deep immunoSEQ assay, multiplex PCR amplified TCR CDR3 regions from genomic DNA. Extracted genomic DNA from each cell subset was distributed evenly across all wells of several immunoSEQ 96-well plates, and each plate was treated as a replicate. For sorted subsets, each replicate PCR was loaded with around 220 ng genomic DNA, equivalent to 25,000 to 30,000 T cell genomes. Purified libraries were measured with a Qubit 3.0 fluorometer, size-checked on a Bioanalyzer 2100, and measured again with the KAPA Library Quantification kit. Every immunoSEQ 96-well plate was sequenced on a separate single-read 150-cycle Illumina NextSeq 550 flow cell. As for the authors' bioinformatics: Because the immunoSEQ output included only junctional sequences and no quality scores, the filtering could not be the same as the filtering used for full-length reads. Sequences were annotated with PyIR, a Python wrapper for IgBLAST v1.9, and V/J genes and CDR3 were assigned using IMGT germline references. Reads were filtered out if the reads had weak V/J assignments (E-value above 1e-6), no CDR3, stop codons, out-of-frame junctions, or ambiguous translated residues. V3J clonotypes were defined by identical inferred V gene, J gene, and CDR3 amino acid sequence. Percentage overlap between repertoires was calculated by dividing the number of shared unique clonotypes by the size of the smaller repertoire. Richness of each repertoire was evaluated using RTK rarefaction, the Chao1 estimator, and Recon v2.1 estimates of unobserved clonotypes. OLGA was used to compute generation probabilities for all TCRbeta clonotypes that the gDNA method yielded from a handful of donors. The clones in this table, taken by TCRdb from immuneACCESS, are in-frame only. Not every clone is retained; where verified, under half of the shortfall comes from an unresolved V gene, and the cause of the rest is unknown. D and trimming come from the DNA, and the V and J calls and clone size come from that table. In all, the sample holds some 1,100,000 clones, and more than 75% of those were seen once. In total, the top ten clones hold more than 0.45% of the sample.

The donors were healthy, HIV-negative adults with no recently reported acute infections or vaccinations. All donors were Caucasian adults living in Nashville, Tennessee, USA. CD4+ T cells were enriched by magnetic negative selection; naive cells were then positively selected on CD45RA, and the negative fraction formed the memory subset. Blood was collected by leukapheresis, and PBMCs were isolated by Ficoll-Histopaque density gradient centrifugation and then cryopreserved in liquid nitrogen vapor phase. Purity and quantity of every magnetically sorted T cell population were checked by analytical flow cytometry. From each sorted fraction, genomic DNA was isolated and quantified by UV absorbance on a Nanodrop 2000c. Broad study findings and their caveats: Across four donors, about 5% of naive CD4, roughly 3.3% of naive CD8, about 2.3% of memory CD4, and 0.4% to 0.45% of memory CD8 clonotypes were shared. The small number of donors limited the genetic and exposure-history diversity represented. Compared with non-shared clonotypes, clonotypes shared by all four sorted-subset donors had higher generation probabilities. Naive subsets generally had larger estimated clonotype richness than memory subsets. Incomplete sequencing was indicated by rarefaction of sorted-subset datasets, despite the large sequencing depth. Sampling was restricted to blood, and TCR repertoires in tissue are likely to differ from TCR repertoires in blood. Based on pairwise subsampling, the degree of clonotype sharing among donors was expected to be affected by sequencing depth.

Specimen: memory CD4+ T cells from PBMCs. The sample's cell subset or site label, decoded: CD45RA-negative fraction. The rearranged chain carries TRBV7-6 and TRBJ2-2; TRBD2 aligns with 7 central bases. The sequence was collected from a man aged 18 to 30 in good health. Some clones in this sample may be carry-over from other donors' samples. The DNA sequence is given as TGTGCCAGCCAGCTACTAGCGTCGTCAGCGAACACCGGGGAGCTGTTTTTT. This encodes CASQLLASSANTGELFF.